This entry lists 31 T cell receptor beta chains sequenced from one sample in a study of CDR3 diversity in severe acne. MiXCR, run by TCRdb on the PCR reads, gives a single entry per CDR3 protein. The sample carries 100,000 or so distinct CDR3 sequences, 51% recorded once. Material: blood. The receptors were sampled from a male donor with acne.

This clonotype was seen a handful of times. The V gene is TRBV20-1, the J gene TRBJ1-5; 12 bases fit TRBD1. Germline V CDR1 and CDR2: DFQATT, SNEGSKA (reference sequence). The CDR3 extends over 16 amino acids. Losses at the gene ends were 3 bases for V and 5 bases for J; bases not matched to a gene: 8. CDR3 sequence reads: CSASRAGTGGHQPQHF. The CDR3 nucleotides are TGCAGTGCTAGTCGGGCCGGGACAGGGGGCCATCAGCCCCAGCATTTT.

Comments on this clonotype: This CDR3 fails to terminate in the conserved phenylalanine or tryptophan, so it likely reflects a read error. It is unclear where the CDR3 begins or ends on the DNA, so no DNA is shown, and the CDR3 is as TCRdb lists it. This chain's CDR3 is CASSLRPL. The chain has TRBV11-1 and TRBJ2-1. The CDR3 length equals 8 residues, ends included. Germline V CDR1 and CDR2: SGHAT, FQDESV (reference sequence).

This clonotype has more than one count but fewer than ten. A clone one base away is much larger, so this may be a read error. The chain is built from TRBV29-1 and TRBJ2-7, with D perhaps assigned TRBD1 or TRBD2 (6 bases each). V was shortened by 4 bases and J by 4 bases, with 11 bases between the two germline ends. Germline loops: CDR1 SQVTM, CDR2 ANQGSEA. The CDR3 has 12 amino acids. The CDR3 DNA reads TGCAGCGTTGTAAGGGGGGAATACGAGCAGTACGTC. Its translation is CSVVRGEYEQYV.

CDR3 sequence: CSVEAGTKPQETQYF. The CDR3, as DNA: TGCAGCGTTGAGGCCGGGACTAAGCCCCAAGAGACCCAGTACTTC. The J gene is TRBJ2-5, the V gene TRBV29-1; TRBD2 matches 7 bases. The CDR3 has 15 amino acids. V was pared by 3 bases and J by 1 base, with 8 bases of the junction left unmatched. Germline-derived CDR1 and CDR2 are SQVTM and ANQGSEA.

The chain couples TRBV10-3 to TRBJ2-7; D is undetermined. The germline CDR1 and CDR2 sequences are ENHRY and SYGVKD. With 0 bases removed from V and 2 bases from J, the gap between germline ends came to 5 bases. The CDR3 consists of 13 residues. The CDR3 bases are TGTGCCATCAGTGAGTCTCCGGCCTACGAGCAGTACTTC. Translated: CAISESPAYEQYF.

The chain employs TRBV10-3 and TRBJ2-5; 13 bases are a match to TRBD2. CDR3 size: 16 residues. CDR1 ENHRY and CDR2 SYGVKD come from the germline V gene. With V trimmed by 10 bases and J by 3 bases, 11 bases remained unmatched. The CDR3: CASNDIGTSGKETQYF. The CDR3 DNA follows: TGTGCCAGCAACGACATAGGGACTAGCGGGAAAGAGACCCAGTACTTC.

This clonotype was detected only once. The rearrangement uses TRBV7-6 and TRBJ2-7; D is uncertain. V gave up 5 bases and J gave up 2 bases, with 10 bases separating them. The CDR3 is 13 amino acids. Germline V gives CDR1 SGHVS, CDR2 FNYEAQ. The CDR3 coding sequence is TGTGCCAGCAGCCTTCAGCGCACCTACGAGCAGTACTTC. Its translation: CASSLQRTYEQYF.

This rearrangement joins TRBV11-2 to TRBJ2-7; D remains unclear. Germline CDR1 SGHAT, CDR2 FQNNGV. V was pared by 5 bases and J by 4 bases, with 12 bases between. This CDR3 has 13 amino acids. CDR3 amino acids: CASSQADVYEQYF. The CDR3 nucleotides read TGTGCCAGCAGCCAAGCAGATGTTTACGAGCAGTACTTC.

V and J are TRBV24-1 and TRBJ2-2; maybe TRBD2 (6 bases). The CDR3 loop spans 18 amino acids. Trimming took off 3 bases at V and 0 bases at J, with 16 bases between the two ends. CDR1 is KGHDR, CDR2 SFDVKD, per germline. The DNA for the CDR3 is TGTGCCACCAGTGATCTCTCCACTAGGACTACGAACACCGGGGAGCTGTTTTTT. Translation: CATSDLSTRTTNTGELFF.

This clonotype was seen at least ten times. In DNA, the CDR3 is TGTGCCATAGGGTCCGGGAACGCCAATCAGCCCCAGCATTTT. Its translation: CAIGSGNANQPQHF. This chain connects TRBV19 to TRBJ1-5; no firm D call. V was clipped by 10 bases and J by 3 bases, with 16 bases between them. From germline, CDR1 is LNHDA and CDR2 SQIVND (reference sequence). The CDR3 sequence is 14 residues long.

The V and J genes are TRBV2 and TRBJ2-5; the D gene is possibly TRBD2 (5 bases). V gave up 1 base and J gave up 4 bases, with 7 bases separating them. This CDR3 has 13 amino acids. CDR1 is SNHLY and CDR2 is FYNNEI in the germline V gene. In DNA form, the CDR3 reads TGTGCCAGCAGTGAAGGGGCGGGAGAGACCCAGTACTTC. It encodes CASSEGAGETQYF. Combining the CDR3 with reference TRBV2 and TRBJ2-5 gives the whole variable domain EPEVTQTPSHQVTQMGQEVILRCVPISNHLYFYWYRQILGQKVEFLVSFYNNEISEKSEIFDDQFSVERPDGSNFTLKIRSTKLEDSAMYFCASSEGAGETQYFGPGTRLLVL.

The V and J genes are TRBV20-1 and TRBJ2-7; no reliable D call. This CDR3 has 11 residues. V was trimmed by 3 bases and J by 6 bases, leaving 9 bases between them. From germline, CDR1 is DFQATT and CDR2 SNEGSKA (reference sequence). CDR3: CSASESCEQYV. The CDR3 nucleotides read TGCAGTGCTAGCGAGAGCTGCGAGCAGTACGTC.

The chain joins TRBV10-3 to TRBJ2-5; possibly TRBD2 for D (6 bases). Trimming left V 6 bases short and J 1 base short, with 15 bases between. The CDR3 length is 15 residues. From germline, CDR1 is ENHRY and CDR2 SYGVKD. CDR3 residues: CAIREGLRSQETQYF. The CDR3 DNA reads as TGTGCCATCAGGGAGGGGTTGAGGTCCCAAGAGACCCAGTACTTC.

The J gene is TRBJ1-2, the V gene TRBV9; D is unclear. The germline CDR1 and CDR2 sequences are SGDLS and YYNGEE. The CDR3 extends over 12 amino acids. Trimming removed 0 bases from V and 5 bases from J, with 5 bases in between. The CDR3 region is CASSVAGYGYTF. The CDR3 DNA is TGTGCCAGCAGCGTAGCTGGGTATGGCTACACCTTC.

The J gene is TRBJ2-1, the V gene TRBV6-1; unclear D gene. Trimming cost V 3 bases and J 3 bases, with 15 bases left between them. The CDR3 has 16 amino acids. Germline CDR1 reads MNHNS; CDR2 reads SASEGT. In DNA form, the CDR3 reads TGTGCCAGCAGTGATCTTGCTCCCGGAAGCTACAATGAGCAGTTCTTC. Translating gives CASSDLAPGSYNEQFF.

The DNA for the CDR3 is TGTGCCAGCAGCAAGACAGAGTTTGCCAATCAGCCCCAGCATTTT. This translates into CASSKTEFANQPQHF. The rearrangement joins TRBV6-2 or TRBV6-3 to TRBJ1-5; perhaps TRBD1 as D (5 bases). Germline-derived CDR1 and CDR2 are MNHEY and SVGEGT. This CDR3 region has 15 residues. Trimming cost V 6 bases and J 3 bases, with 15 bases left between them.

The sample holds a few counts of this clonotype. This chain uses TRBV7-8 with TRBJ2-3; D unclear. From germline, CDR1 is SGHVS and CDR2 FQNEAQ. The CDR3 extends over 13 amino acids. V lost 6 bases to trimming and J lost 9 bases, with 16 bases between them. The CDR3 sequence is CASSSGPTKTQYF. For the CDR3, the DNA is TGTGCCAGCAGTTCCGGACCGACAAAGACGCAGTATTTT.

The genes are TRBV20-1 and TRBJ2-7; D tentatively reads TRBD1 or TRBD2 (5 bases each). Trimming stripped 6 bases from V and 6 bases from J, with 15 bases between. CDR1 is DFQATT and CDR2 is SNEGSKA in the germline V gene (reference sequence). This CDR3 comprises 12 residues. DNA of the CDR3: TGCAGTGCAACCCCGGGACGAGTCGAGCAGTACTTC. It encodes CSATPGRVEQYF.

This clonotype has only a few counts. The chain is built from TRBV15 and TRBJ2-3, with TRBD2 identical over 13 bases. The CDR3 is 17 residues long. Germline CDR1 LNHNV, CDR2 YYDKDF (reference sequence). With V trimmed by 0 bases and J by 3 bases, 3 bases remained unmatched. The DNA of the CDR3 is TGTGCCACCAGCAGAGAAGGACTAGCGGGAGTTACAGATACGCAGTATTTT. It specifies CATSREGLAGVTDTQYF.

This clonotype was seen only a few times. V usage is TRBV7-6 and J usage is TRBJ2-1, with TRBD2 matching over 14 bases. From germline, CDR1 is SGHVS and CDR2 FNYEAQ. The CDR3 spans 15 residues. J was trimmed by 6 bases and V by 5 bases; bases with no gene match: 3. This CDR3 is CASSTGLAGGNEQFF. CDR3 nucleotides: TGTGCCAGCAGCACCGGACTAGCGGGAGGCAATGAGCAGTTCTTC.

About this clonotype itself: The germline gene is not matched at one end of the junction; a read error may be the cause. V usage is TRBV4-1 and J usage is TRBJ2-7; D remains ambiguous. The CDR3 is made up of 15 amino acids. The V gene's germline CDR1 is MGHRA and CDR2 YSYEKL. CDR3 sequence: CASTLEGSRFYEQYF. The CDR3 coding sequence is TGTGCCAGCACCCTCGAAGGTTCTCGATTCTACGAGCAGTACTTC.

In this sample, this clonotype turned up once. The chain is built from TRBV5-4 and TRBJ2-5, with 14 bases aligning to TRBD2. The V and J ends lost 1 base and 7 bases, in that order; junction bases with no gene match: 9. Germline loops: CDR1 SGHNT, CDR2 YYREEE (reference sequence). This CDR3 has 17 residues. The CDR3 region is CASSLFGTSGRKGTQYF. As DNA, the CDR3 is TGTGCCAGCAGCTTGTTTGGGACTAGCGGGAGAAAAGGGACCCAGTACTTC.

This chain joins TRBV10-1 and TRBJ2-1; TRBD2 is a possible D gene (6 bases). CDR1 WNHNN and CDR2 SYGVQD come from the germline V gene (reference sequence). With 2 bases removed from V and 4 bases from J, the gap between germline ends came to 18 bases. The length of the CDR3 is 17 residues. This chain's CDR3 is CASSEGGTSVEYNEQFF. The DNA for the CDR3 is TGCGCCAGCAGTGAGGGGGGGACCAGCGTTGAGTACAATGAGCAGTTCTTC.

This sequence joins TRBV6-2 or TRBV6-3 and TRBJ2-7; maybe TRBD1 (5 bases). V was pared by 2 bases and J by 2 bases, with 19 bases between. Germline V gene lookup returns CDR1 MNHEY and CDR2 SVGEGT. The CDR3 is 17 residues long. CDR3 DNA: TGTGCCAGCAGTTACAGGCGGTCTCGAATGGACACCTACGAGCAGTACTTC. Its translation: CASSYRRSRMDTYEQYF.

As for this clonotype: The junction departs from the called germline gene at one end, perhaps through a read error. The genes are TRBV15 and TRBJ2-6; D is unclear. The CDR3 has 13 residues. Germline CDR1 reads LNHNV; CDR2 reads YYDKDF (reference sequence). The CDR3 spells CATSGVTGPLLAF. Written as DNA, the CDR3 is TGTGCCACCAGCGGGGTTACCGGGCCCCTCCTGGCTTTC.

This clonotype was counted many times. V and J are TRBV6-1 and TRBJ1-2, with 8 bases lining up with TRBD1. J lost 6 bases, V lost 7 bases, and 13 bases had no gene match. This CDR3 region has 15 residues. Germline V CDR1 and CDR2: MNHNS, SASEGT. The DNA of the CDR3 is TGTGCCAGCAAACCCTCTGGACAGGGCCCTAATGGCTACACCTTC. Translation gives CASKPSGQGPNGYTF.

V gene TRBV7-6 combines with J gene TRBJ1-2; 7 nucleotides align to TRBD1. Germline lookup yields CDR1 SGHVS and CDR2 FNYEAQ. With V trimmed by 2 bases and J by 1 base, 4 bases remained unmatched. The CDR3 covers 15 residues. CDR3 nucleotides: TGTGCCAGCAGCTTAATGGGACAGAGTAACTATGGCTACACCTTC. Its translation: CASSLMGQSNYGYTF.

This clonotype was seen a few times. The chain combines TRBV11-3 with TRBJ1-1, with D hard to call. V shed 3 bases and J shed 4 bases, with 6 bases lying between them. Germline CDR1 is SGHNT and CDR2 is YENEEA. The CDR3 spans 12 residues. CDR3 protein: CASSFGLTEAFF. CDR3 bases: TGTGCCAGCAGCTTTGGTCTCACTGAAGCTTTCTTT. The full variable domain, rest sourced from reference TRBV11-3 and TRBJ1-1, is EAGVVQSPRYKIIEKKQPVAFWCNPISGHNTLYWYLQNLGQGPELLIRYENEEAVDDSQLPKDRFSAERLKGVDSTLKIQPAELGDSAVYLCASSFGLTEAFFGQGTRLTVV.

Remarks on this clonotype: One base away lies a much larger clone, so this may be a sequencing read error. The rearrangement joins TRBV14 to TRBJ1-1, with D perhaps TRBD1 (6 bases). V lost 5 bases and J 2 bases, leaving 18 bases between the germline ends. The CDR3 is made up of 16 amino acids. CDR1 is SGHDN and CDR2 is FVKESK in the germline V gene. The CDR3 is CASSGIQGVINTEAFF. The CDR3 DNA reads as TGTGCCAGCAGCGGAATACAGGGAGTCATAAACACTGAAGCTTTCTTT. The full variable domain, in which reference TRBV14 and TRBJ1-1 provide the parts outside the CDR3, is EAGVTQFPSHSVIEKGQTVTLRCDPISGHDNLYWYRRVMGKEIKFLLHFVKESKQDESGMPNNRFLAERTGGTYSTLKVQPAELEDSGVYFCASSGIQGVINTEAFFGQGTRLTVV.

This clonotype was detected many times. This sequence joins TRBV6-1 and TRBJ1-4; D may be TRBD1 (6 bases). Between the trimmed V and J ends, which lost 2 bases and 5 bases, there was a span of 12 bases. Germline loops: CDR1 MNHNS, CDR2 SASEGT. This CDR3 is built from 15 residues. The CDR3 spells CASSENRGGNEKLFF. The CDR3 coding sequence is TGTGCCAGCAGTGAAAATCGGGGGGGCAATGAAAAACTGTTTTTT.

The chain uses TRBV7-6 and TRBJ2-7, with 8 nucleotides matching TRBD2. The DNA end favors TRBJ2-1, so the J call may be wrong. The V gene's germline CDR1 is SGHVS and CDR2 FNYEAQ. The CDR3 spans 12 residues. The CDR3: CASSTSGNEQFF. The DNA of the CDR3 is TGTGCCAGCAGCACTAGCGGCAATGAGCAGTTCTTC.